This TCR beta chain was recorded in a study of CD8 T cells in Susac syndrome. The V gene lost 5 bases and the J gene lost 3 bases, with 14 bases spanning the gap. This CDR3 is 14 amino acids long. The germline CDR1 and CDR2 sequences are SEHNR and FQNEAQ (reference sequence). Random-hexamer reverse transcription was applied to about 0.45 to 1 ug RNA. One entry per CDR3 protein results from TCRdb running MiXCR on the immunoSEQ multiplex PCR reads. The sample shows about 160,000 distinct CDR3 sequences, roughly 95% of them seen only once. The receptor was isolated from a human donor with Susac syndrome. Material for sequencing was CD4+ T cells from PBMCs. V gene TRBV7-9 combines with J gene TRBJ2-7; a weak D match, TRBD2 (5 bases). CDR3 protein: CASSLQGGRYEQYF. DNA of the CDR3: TGTGCCAGCAGCCTTCAAGGAGGACGCTACGAGCAGTACTTC.